The 5 T cell receptor beta chains in this list originate from one sample, sequenced in a study of T cell clonality in common variable immunodeficiency. Only in-frame clones appear in the TCRdb table, and some are missing; sequencing was by immunoSEQ multiplex PCR. This sample has tens of thousands of clones and no singletons, with around 9.5% in the ten largest. The sequencing input was peripheral blood mononuclear cells. The receptors were gathered from a person aged 18-70 years in good health.

This clone was recorded a few times. The read finishes 3 residues shy of the CDR3 end, and the germline J gene is used to complete it. The rearrangement joins TRBV7-3 to TRBJ1-2, with a tentative D call TRBD1 (5 bases). Germline V lookup: CDR1 SGHTA, CDR2 FQGTGA. The CDR3 runs 18 residues. The CDR3 reads CASSSLVRGGVVGNDYTF. CDR3 DNA (partial): TGTGCCAGCAGTTCACTCGTACGAGGAGGGGTAGTGGGAAATGAC. The variable domain in full, completed from reference TRBV7-3 and TRBJ1-2, reads GAGVSQTPSNKVTEKGKYVELRCDPISGHTALYWYRQSLGQGPEFLIYFQGTGAADDSGLPNDRFFAVRPEGSVSTLKIQRTERGDSAVYLCASSSLVRGGVVGNDYTFGSGTRLTVV.

This clone was counted a few times. The CDR3 is cut off 3 residues early in the read; its end comes from the germline J gene. The chain carries TRBV30 and TRBJ1-2; D is unresolved. CDR1 and CDR2 from the germline V gene are GTSNPN and SVGIG (reference sequence). This CDR3 is built from 13 residues. The part of the CDR3 DNA that was read is TGTGCCTGGTCGCTAGCGGGAACAAATACC. Translation: CAWSLAGTNT. The complete CDR3 protein is CAWSLAGTNTYTF.

This clone has a count of ten or more. The CDR3 end is not reached by the read, which stops 3 residues before it; the germline J gene fills it in. The rearrangement joins TRBV5-1 to TRBJ1-5, with 7 positions matching TRBD1. V lost 0 bases, J lost 0 bases, and 3 bases stayed unmatched. The CDR3 covers 16 residues. Looked up from germline, CDR1 is SGHRS and CDR2 is YFSETQ. The CDR3 here is CASSLGDRLSNQPQHF. Incomplete CDR3 DNA: TGCGCCAGCAGCTTGGGGGACAGACTTAGCAATCAGCCC.

Of note for this clone: The missing CDR3 end, 3 residues past where the read stops, is filled in from the germline J gene. This specimen includes other DNA sequences encoding the same CDR3. The rearrangement joins TRBV2 to TRBJ1-2; TRBD1 is a possible D gene (5 bases). Germline CDR1 and CDR2: SNHLY and FYNNEI. The CDR3 totals 15 residues. The CDR3 region is CASSALVGGVGGYTF. The part of the CDR3 DNA that was read is TGTGCCAGCAGCGCCTTGGTGGGAGGGGTTGGTGGA.

This clone was seen at least ten times. Sequencing ends 3 residues short of the CDR3 end; the germline J gene provides the rest. The V gene is TRBV20-1, the J gene TRBJ2-7, with 10 positions matching TRBD2. The CDR3 covers 14 residues. Germline V gives CDR1 DFQATT, CDR2 SNEGSKA (reference sequence). The junction had 7 bases not matched to a gene; V was cut back by 5 bases and J by 3 bases. CDR3 bases read: TGCAGTGCTCCTCAGATAGCGGGAGGCTACGAG. Its protein is CSAPQIAGGYE. The CDR3 in its entirety is CSAPQIAGGYEQYF.